Sequencing of this T cell receptor (beta chain) was carried out in a study of early T cells in non-severe SARS-CoV-2 infection. Study overall: Sequencing used unsorted whole-blood bulk RNA, so chains lack pairing.

Overall study findings and caveats: VDJdb matching, biased toward anti-spike CD8 responses, missed private and CD4 specificities.

Unique molecular identifier tags were affixed to discrete cDNA molecules. TCRdb ran MiXCR on the 5' RACE reads and lists one entry per CDR3 protein. The sample contains approximately 30,000 distinct CDR3 sequences, 5% to 7% of which appear only once. This clonotype was seen at least ten times. Its target is unknown. Germline CDR1 SGHTA, CDR2 FQGNSA. After removal of 5 bases from V and 9 bases from J, the junction contained 9 bases not matched to a gene. CDR3 size: 16 residues. The receptor was derived from an adult who was a healthcare worker with PCR-confirmed SARS-CoV-2 infection or an uninfected control (not recorded which). The chain employs TRBV7-2 and TRBJ2-3; TRBD2 aligns across 15 bases. Sequenced: whole blood. CDR3 region: CASSPRTSGGAGTQYF. CDR3 bases: TGTGCCAGCAGCCCCCGGACTAGCGGGGGGGCGGGAACGCAGTATTTT.